Below, 11 T cell receptor beta chains from the same sample are listed, as sequenced in a study of blood T cell repertoires in COVID-19. Data came from immunoSEQ multiplex PCR; TCRdb stores just in-frame clones and leaves some out. The sample shows about 160,000 clones, 85% to 95% of them seen only once. Input material: peripheral blood. The receptors come from a woman in her fifties or sixties with acute or convalescent COVID-19.

The J gene is TRBJ1-2, the V gene TRBV19, with D perhaps TRBD1 (6 bases). V lost 7 bases and J 4 bases, leaving 25 bases between the germline ends. The CDR3 totals 17 residues. Germline loops: CDR1 LNHDA, CDR2 SQIVND (reference sequence). CDR3: CASTEALGASYGYGYTF. CDR3 nucleotide sequence: TGTGCCAGTACGGAGGCTTTGGGGGCCTCGTATGGCTATGGCTACACCTTC.

The chain combines TRBV9 with TRBJ2-5; 7 positions agree with TRBD1. The trim removed 0 bases at V and 3 bases at J, leaving 2 bases unmatched. CDR1 and CDR2 (germline): SGDLS, YYNGEE. The CDR3 is 14 residues long. This CDR3 is CASSVEGAEETQYF. CDR3 in DNA: TGTGCCAGCAGCGTAGAGGGGGCCGAAGAGACCCAGTACTTC. The variable domain in full, completed from reference TRBV9 and TRBJ2-5, reads DSGVTQTPKHLITATGQRVTLRCSPRSGDLSVYWYQQSLDQGLQFLIQYYNGEERAKGNILERFSAQQFPDLHSELNLSSLELGDSALYFCASSVEGAEETQYFGPGTRLLVL.

This clone was found a few times. This rearrangement joins TRBV6-5 to TRBJ1-2; no clear D. From germline, CDR1 is MNHEY and CDR2 SVGAGI. The V end was cut by 6 bases, the J end by 4 bases, with 6 bases between. CDR3 length: 11 amino acids. The CDR3, as DNA: TGTGCCAGCAGCAGTCTCTATGGCTACACCTTC. Its protein product is CASSSLYGYTF.

In its sample, this clone was seen once. The chain couples TRBV11-2 to TRBJ2-2, with D possibly matching TRBD1 (6 bases). This CDR3 region has 17 residues. V dropped 6 bases and J dropped 7 bases, with 24 bases sitting between them. Germline lookup yields CDR1 SGHAT and CDR2 FQNNGV. Written as DNA, the CDR3 is TGTGCCAGCAGGATAGCCCTCTTTAACAGGGTCGGCGGGGAGCTGTTTTTT. It yields the protein CASRIALFNRVGGELFF.

This chain links TRBV3-1 (or the pseudogene TRBV3-2) with TRBJ2-6; D uncertain. From germline, CDR1 is LGHDT and CDR2 YNNKEL (reference sequence). V dropped 6 bases and J dropped 0 bases, with 12 bases sitting between them. The CDR3 is 16 amino acids. CDR3 DNA: TGTGCCAGCAGTCCTGTCGTTAACTCTGGGGCCAACGTCCTGACTTTC. Translating gives CASSPVVNSGANVLTF.

The CDR3, as DNA: TGTGCCAGCAGCACCCAAAATGGGACAGGGGATATCCCCGAGCAGTACTTC. Its protein product is CASSTQNGTGDIPEQYF. This rearrangement joins TRBV21-1 to TRBJ2-7; the DNA was not used to check the table's D call, TRBD1. TRBV21-1 is shown as a pseudogene. The CDR3 consists of 17 residues.

The chain has TRBV19 and TRBJ1-2, with 7 nucleotides matching TRBD1. This CDR3 region has 15 residues. CDR1 is LNHDA, CDR2 SQIVND, per germline (reference sequence). J gave up 5 bases and V 5 bases, and 11 bases lay outside the gene matches. CDR3 coding DNA: TGTGCCAGTAGTCCAGGACAGGTGACCCGGTATGGCTACACCTTC. It is translated as CASSPGQVTRYGYTF.

The V and J genes are TRBV11-2 and TRBJ1-2, with a weak D call TRBD1 (5 bases). Germline V gene sequence: CDR1 SGHAT, CDR2 FQNNGV. Deletions cut 5 bases from V and 5 bases from J, with 9 bases between. The CDR3 is 12 residues long. CDR3 DNA: TGTGCCAGCAGCGACAGTGATTATGGCTACACCTTC. Translating gives CASSDSDYGYTF.

This rearrangement joins TRBV6-5 to TRBJ2-7, with 8 bases aligning to TRBD1. From germline, CDR1 is MNHEY and CDR2 SVGAGI. The CDR3 is 14 residues long. With V trimmed by 5 bases and J by 6 bases, 9 bases remained unmatched. The CDR3 DNA sequence: TGTGCCAGCAGTCGACCAGGGGGCCCGGCCGAGCAGTACTTC. Translation gives CASSRPGGPAEQYF.

The J gene is TRBJ2-1, the V gene TRBV5-4, with TRBD1 matching 11 bases. This CDR3 contains 17 residues. The germline V gene has CDR1 SGHNT and CDR2 YYREEE (reference sequence). The V gene end was trimmed by 2 bases and the J gene end by 7 bases; junction bases not matched to a gene: 11. The CDR3: CASSFYTTGTGGNEQFF. CDR3 in DNA: TGTGCCAGCAGCTTTTATACTACCGGGACAGGGGGGAATGAGCAGTTCTTC. Together with reference TRBV5-4 and TRBJ2-1, the CDR3 gives the full variable domain: ETGVTQSPTHLIKTRGQQVTLRCSSQSGHNTVSWYQQALGQGPQFIFQYYREEENGRGNFPPRFSGLQFPNYSSELNVNALELDDSALYLCASSFYTTGTGGNEQFFGPGTRLTVL.

The V and J genes are TRBV4-1 and TRBJ2-3; the match to TRBD2 covers 11 bases. Trimming took 5 bases from V and 0 from J; bases not matched to a gene: 4. The germline CDR1 and CDR2 sequences are MGHRA and YSYEKL. CDR3 size: 16 residues. The CDR3 region has the DNA TGCGCCAGCAGCTCGCGGACTAGCGGGAGCACAGATACGCAGTATTTT. Residues: CASSSRTSGSTDTQYF.